A single T cell receptor beta chain is shown here with its context. What it binds is not known. Germline lookup yields CDR1 SGHTA and CDR2 FQGNSA. V was shortened by 1 base and J by 6 bases, with 9 bases between the two germline ends. The CDR3 consists of 14 residues. The source of the sample is a study of STAT5B mutations in CD4+ large granular lymphocyte leukemia. The data were produced by immunoSEQ multiplex PCR, yet TCRdb's version contains in-frame clones alone and is incomplete. The table shows 30,000 to 40,000 clones, with over 75% occurring only once. Control samples were healthy donors' buffy coats. Study findings and constraints: Patient CD4-sorted repertoires looked more clonal than healthy CD4+ repertoires, even without putative leukemic clones. Approximately 25% of private leukemic clonotypes occurred rarely in other patients' non-leukemic repertoires.

This chain connects TRBV7-2 to TRBJ2-2; D is uncertain. The sample was CD4+ T cells from blood buffy coats. The source of this sequence is a human donor in good health. The CDR3 sequence: CASSLVGGAGELFF. The CDR3 DNA is TGTGCCAGCAGCTTAGTGGGCGGTGCCGGGGAGCTGTTTTTT.